The present T cell receptor beta chain was sequenced within a study of T cells in Graves' hyperthyroidism and ophthalmopathy (dated 2019 in TCRdb). With respect to the entire study: Peripheral blood was sampled at the time of initial diagnosis, prior to any treatment. To identify TCR V-J signatures that set the groups apart, the researchers used a discovery cohort of 95 to 100 patients, made up of fewer than 50 with Graves' ophthalmopathy and some 55 with stable Graves' hyperthyroidism. An independent validation cohort of about 20 hyperthyroidism patients and 17 patients who later progressed to ophthalmopathy tested prospective prediction of ophthalmopathy. The 90 to 100 discovery patients were randomly split 7:3 into training and test sets. In addition, the study compared T-cell repertoires in thyroid tissue and in blood from five or six Graves' hyperthyroidism patients. Once sampling was done, hyperthyroidism patients were given methimazole at a starting dose of 30 mg daily, whereas ophthalmopathy patients were given high-dose intravenous methylprednisolone. The paper describes TCR Vbeta CDR3 sequencing of around 130 peripheral blood samples, made up of 43 ophthalmopathy patients, 70 to 75 hyperthyroidism patients and 17 progressor patients.

What the study reported, not specific to this receptor: Blood samples also contained most of the expanded thyroid clonotypes (frequency above 0.001), which suggests that blood repertoires may reflect thyroid immune responses. In validation, the model predicted progression to ophthalmopathy a median of about 6.8 months before onset, with 65% to 71% sensitivity and roughly 72% specificity. Sample size was not statistically predetermined, and investigators were not blinded to group allocation. A model built on a 13 V-J signature distinguished ophthalmopathy from stable hyperthyroidism, reaching about 88% sensitivity and about 81% specificity in cross-validation and 80%/75% in testing.

This clonotype showed up many times. This receptor's antigen is unknown. One base away there is no much larger clone; base qualities are not given. The germline ends are 5 bases apart after V is trimmed by 0 bases and J by 6 bases. Reading the germline V gene gives CDR1 MNHEY and CDR2 SVGEGT. The CDR3 holds 13 amino acids from the cysteine to the phenylalanine. The CDR3 DNA has 39 bases and is translated from base 1. In the ophthalmopathy patients, disease was moderately to severely active, with a Clinical Activity Score of 3 or more, a NOSPECS grade of 4 or more, and a duration of less than 3 months. Any patient with an uncontrolled infection, another autoimmune disease, pregnancy or lactation was excluded. Diagnoses relied on clinical symptoms, serum thyroxine and TRAb, thyroid ultrasound and orbital computed tomography. PBMCs were isolated from more than 8 ml of fresh peripheral blood by Ficoll-Paque density gradient centrifugation. Trizol reagent was used to extract total RNA, and RNA quality was then checked on an Agilent 2100 Bioanalyzer.

TCR beta CDR3 regions were amplified from RNA transcripts. The first round of RT-PCR for the TCR CDR3 was performed with the HTBI primer set and the Qiagen OneStep RT-PCR kit. The libraries were constructed in a second round of multiplex PCR and then size-selected and purified. Sequencing of the libraries was done on an Illumina HiSeq2000 using paired-end 100 bp reads. On the study's bioinformatics: SOAPnuke was used to process the raw data, removing reads that contained adapters or uncalled bases, had a mean Phred below 15, or lacked an exact match to the constant primer or identifier. High-quality paired reads were merged with COPE v1.2.5, and unique nucleotide sequences were defined as clonotypes. Clonotypes were aligned to IMGT TRBV, TRBD and TRBJ reference segments using MiTCR v1.1. Only V-J combinations with frequency above 0.0001, covering about 99% of repertoires, were analysed. The TCS score was defined as the ratio of F50 (clonal expansion) to E x V (chaos), calculated using BLOSUM62-based TCRdist between CDR3 peptides within each V-J. Welch's t-statistics and random forest reduced 500 to 650 V-J features to 13, which were used in a naive Bayes classifier (R e1071). The Morisita-Horn index was used to measure how similar the thyroid and blood repertoires were. TCRdb reprocessing: public reads trimmed at Q25 with fastp, clones called with MiXCR, in-frame beta chains kept. Rows are combined by CDR3 protein, so each entry shows the most common genes and DNA. Here the V and J calls rest on TCRdb's processing, not on the authors' analysis. This sample gives 600,000 to 700,000 distinct CDR3 sequences in total; approximately 14% of them show up just once. Together, the top ten hold approximately 4.2% of the sample.

The chain was built from TRBV6-2 or TRBV6-3 and TRBJ2-2, and possibly TRBD2, on 5 matching bases. Input material: blood. The TCR was taken from a woman aged 40 to 55 with Graves' ophthalmopathy. CDR3 reads: CASSYSRAGELFF. The sequenced DNA is TGTGCCAGCAGTTACTCGAGGGCCGGGGAGCTGTTTTTT.